The subject of this entry is one TCR beta chain. This entry belongs to a study of T cell responses to AZD1222 COVID-19 vaccine. TCRdb's copy holds only in-frame clones and misses some; the assay was immunoSEQ multiplex PCR. The data contain 150,000 to 160,000 clones, 90% of them singletons. The CDR3 is 14 amino acids. V was clipped by 8 bases and J by 3 bases, with 16 bases between them. Germline lookup yields CDR1 ENHRY and CDR2 SYGVKD. The chain has TRBV10-3 and TRBJ1-1, with D perhaps matching TRBD1 (5 bases). The material sequenced was peripheral blood, taken 28 days after the second AZD1222 dose. The sequence came from an adult who received the AZD1222 COVID-19 vaccine. The CDR3 nucleotides read TGTGCCATCGCGCGGATGGGAGGGGACACTGAAGCTTTCTTT. It translates to CAIARMGGDTEAFF.